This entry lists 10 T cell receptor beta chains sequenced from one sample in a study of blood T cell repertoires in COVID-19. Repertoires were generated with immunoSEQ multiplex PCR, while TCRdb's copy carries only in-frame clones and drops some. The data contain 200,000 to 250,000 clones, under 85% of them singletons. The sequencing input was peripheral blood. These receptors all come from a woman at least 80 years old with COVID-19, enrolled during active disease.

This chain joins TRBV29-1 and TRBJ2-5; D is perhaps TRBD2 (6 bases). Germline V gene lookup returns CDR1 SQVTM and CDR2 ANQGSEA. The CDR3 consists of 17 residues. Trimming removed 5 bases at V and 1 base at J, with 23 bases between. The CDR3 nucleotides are TGCAGCGTTATGGGCGGGGTCAGCCAGCGGTTCCAAGAGACCCAGTACTTC. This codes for CSVMGGVSQRFQETQYF.

The CDR3 nucleotides read TGTGCCAGCAGCTGGGGGAGGACAGATACGCAGTATTTT. Its protein product is CASSWGRTDTQYF. The genes are TRBV7-9 and TRBJ2-3; D possibly corresponds to TRBD2 (6 bases). The germline CDR1 and CDR2 sequences are SEHNR and FQNEAQ (reference sequence). The CDR3 is 13 amino acids. The V end was cut by 4 bases, the J end by 3 bases, with 8 bases between.

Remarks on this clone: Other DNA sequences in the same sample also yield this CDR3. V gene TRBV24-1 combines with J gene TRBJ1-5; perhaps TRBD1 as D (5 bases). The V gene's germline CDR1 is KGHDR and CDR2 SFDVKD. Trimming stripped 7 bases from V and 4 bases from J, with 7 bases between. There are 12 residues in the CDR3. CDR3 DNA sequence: TGTGCCACCAGCCAGGGTAATCAGCCCCAGCATTTT. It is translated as CATSQGNQPQHF.

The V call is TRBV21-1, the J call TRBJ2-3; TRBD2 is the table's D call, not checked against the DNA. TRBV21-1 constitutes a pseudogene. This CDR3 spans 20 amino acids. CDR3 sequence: CASSRQTSGATIYSTDTQYF. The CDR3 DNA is TGTGCCAGCAGCCGACAGACTAGCGGGGCGACTATCTATAGCACAGATACGCAGTATTTT.

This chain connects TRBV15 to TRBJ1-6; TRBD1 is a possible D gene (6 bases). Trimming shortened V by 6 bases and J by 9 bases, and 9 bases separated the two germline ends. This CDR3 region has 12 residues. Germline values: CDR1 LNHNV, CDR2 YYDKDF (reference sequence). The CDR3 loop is CATRDRPSPLHF. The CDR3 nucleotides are TGTGCCACCAGAGACAGGCCTTCACCCCTCCACTTT.

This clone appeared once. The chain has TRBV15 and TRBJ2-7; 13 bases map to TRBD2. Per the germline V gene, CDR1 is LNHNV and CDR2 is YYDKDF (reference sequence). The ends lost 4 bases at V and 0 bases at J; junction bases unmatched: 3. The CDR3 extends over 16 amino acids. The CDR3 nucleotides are TGTGCCACCAGCAAGACTAGCGGGAGGTTCTCCTACGAGCAGTACTTC. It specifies CATSKTSGRFSYEQYF.

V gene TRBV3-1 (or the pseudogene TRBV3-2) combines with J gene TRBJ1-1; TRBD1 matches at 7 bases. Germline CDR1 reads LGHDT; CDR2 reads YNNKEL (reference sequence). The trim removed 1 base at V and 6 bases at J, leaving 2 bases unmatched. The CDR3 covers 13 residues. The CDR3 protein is CASSQGTGAEAFF. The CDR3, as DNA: TGTGCCAGCAGCCAAGGGACAGGCGCTGAAGCTTTCTTT.

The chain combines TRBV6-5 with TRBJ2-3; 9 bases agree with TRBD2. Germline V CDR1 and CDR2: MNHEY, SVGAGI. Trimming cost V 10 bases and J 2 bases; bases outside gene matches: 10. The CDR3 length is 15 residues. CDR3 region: CATEKTSGITDTQYF. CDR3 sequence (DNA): TGTGCCACCGAAAAGACTAGCGGTATCACAGATACGCAGTATTTT.

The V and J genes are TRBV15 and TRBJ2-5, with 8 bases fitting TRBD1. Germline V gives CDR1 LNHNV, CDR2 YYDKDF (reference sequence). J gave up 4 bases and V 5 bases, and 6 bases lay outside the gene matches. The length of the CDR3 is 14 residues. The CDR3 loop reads CATSGQGLRETQYF. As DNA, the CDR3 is TGTGCCACCAGCGGACAGGGTTTGAGAGAGACCCAGTACTTC.

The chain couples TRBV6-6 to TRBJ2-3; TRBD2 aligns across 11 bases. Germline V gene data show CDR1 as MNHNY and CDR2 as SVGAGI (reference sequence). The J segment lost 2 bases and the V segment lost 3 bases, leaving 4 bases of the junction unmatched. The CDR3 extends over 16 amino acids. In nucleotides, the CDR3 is TGTGCCAGCAGTTATCGGACTAGCGGGTACACAGATACGCAGTATTTT. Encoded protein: CASSYRTSGYTDTQYF.